These 2 T cell receptor beta chains were all obtained from the same sample, sequenced in a study of T-cell memory formation after mild COVID-19. TCRdb ran MiXCR on the 5' RACE reads and lists one entry per CDR3 protein. The table records 360,000 or so distinct CDR3 sequences, over 25% of them present only once. Sequenced input: PBMCs or a T cell subset sorted from them (not recorded which). These TCRs come from an adult woman who had mild COVID-19 (a few samples of this study predate the infection). Cell type and time point are not known.

CDR3 sequence (DNA): TGTGCCAGCAGTTACTCGAGGACATGGGTCCCTCGGTCACCCCTCCACTTT. Its translation is CASSYSRTWVPRSPLHF. The chain is built from TRBV6-5 and TRBJ1-6, with TRBD1 as a possible D gene (5 bases). The CDR3 runs 17 residues. Trimming left V 0 bases short and J 10 bases short, with 19 bases between. Germline CDR1 is MNHEY and CDR2 is SVGAGI.

The gene calls are TRBV4-1 and TRBJ2-3; 9 bases fit TRBD2. CDR1 and CDR2 from the germline V gene are MGHRA and YSYEKL. V shed 0 bases and J 2 bases; nucleotides not matched to a gene: 6. This CDR3 has 17 residues. The CDR3 DNA is TGCGCCAGCAGCCAAGATGATGGCGGGGGGGACACAGATACGCAGTATTTT. Translating it yields CASSQDDGGGDTDTQYF.